The clone carrying this T cell receptor beta chain occurred a few times. No antigen is known for it. The entry originates in a study of T cell repertoires in cytomegalovirus infection. In the study overall: CMV infection together with matching HLA type was indicated by public TCR beta signatures. Whole-study findings and limits: Pooled public TCR beta family frequency picked out CMV carriers with the relevant HLA. What dominated the ex vivo response were HLA-C-restricted CMV-specific TCR beta clonotypes.

One entry per CDR3 protein results from TCRdb running MiXCR on the reads. The sample carries 310,000 or so distinct CDR3 sequences, roughly 17% recorded once. The length of the CDR3 is 14 residues. Trimming pared 7 bases from V and 1 base from J, leaving 12 bases between. Sequenced sample: PBMCs. This sequence was found in a human donor in good health (CMV status not recorded). Some clones in this sample may be carry-over from other donors' samples. V and J are TRBV12-3 or TRBV12-4 and TRBJ2-3, with TRBD1 as a possible D gene (5 bases). This chain's CDR3 is CASTPEGGTDTQYF. Here the CDR3 DNA reads TGTGCCAGCACCCCTGAAGGGGGCACAGATACGCAGTATTTT.